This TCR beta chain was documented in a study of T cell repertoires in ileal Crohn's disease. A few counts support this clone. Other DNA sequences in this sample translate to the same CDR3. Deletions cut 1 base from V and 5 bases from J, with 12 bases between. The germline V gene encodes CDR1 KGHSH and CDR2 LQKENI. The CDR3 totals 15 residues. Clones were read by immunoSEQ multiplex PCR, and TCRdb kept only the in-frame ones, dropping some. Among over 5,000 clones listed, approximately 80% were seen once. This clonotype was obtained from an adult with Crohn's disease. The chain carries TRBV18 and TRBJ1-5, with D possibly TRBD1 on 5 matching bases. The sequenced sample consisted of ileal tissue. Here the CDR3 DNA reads TGTGCCAGCTCACCACAGGGGCGGGGGGATCAGCCCCAGCATTTT. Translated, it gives CASSPQGRGDQPQHF.